This T cell receptor beta chain was captured in a study of blood T cells in healthy people across ages. The authors ran a second PCR of about 6 to 12 cycles using a sample-barcoded 5' primer and a J-beta primer mix. TCRdb re-called the 5' RACE reads through MiXCR, storing one row per CDR3 protein. The repertoire includes around 1,500,000 distinct CDR3 sequences, 42% of them detected once, and around 8% sits in the top ten. Isolated per sample were at least 6 million PBMCs. The CDR3 runs 17 residues. V lost 3 bases, J lost 0 bases, and 8 bases stayed unmatched. Germline-derived CDR1 and CDR2 are SEHNR and FQNEAQ (reference sequence).

Sequencing was done on a sample of blood. The chain joins TRBV7-9 to TRBJ2-5, with 9 nucleotides matching TRBD2. This TCR was sampled from a woman in her late teens or twenties in good health. In DNA form, the CDR3 reads TGTGCCAGCAGCTTCAGACGGACTAGCGAGTACCAAGAGACCCAGTACTTC. Protein product: CASSFRRTSEYQETQYF.